This T cell receptor (beta chain) was captured in a study of blood T cell repertoires in COVID-19. On the study more broadly: Sources were T cells, B-cell-depleted T cells, or PBMCs; the material itself was cDNA or gDNA.

Profiled with immunoSEQ multiplex PCR; TCRdb holds only in-frame clones, not every one. The profile shows approximately 190,000 clones, 80% to 85% of them singletons. V was pared by 1 base and J by 6 bases, with 7 bases of the junction left unmatched. This CDR3 contains 15 residues. Germline loops: CDR1 SGHTS, CDR2 YDEGEE. The specimen was PBMCs or T cells enriched from blood (not recorded which). The rearrangement joins TRBV5-8 to TRBJ1-2, with 9 bases lining up with TRBD1. This sequence originates from a woman in her twenties or thirties who had been exposed to COVID-19. The CDR3 region is CASSLLATGGHGYTF. The CDR3 DNA is TGTGCCAGCAGCTTGCTCGCGACAGGGGGGCATGGCTACACCTTC.